The 6 T cell receptor beta chains given below trace back to one sample, sequenced in a study of memory CD8 T cells in hepatitis C reinfection. The sample's time point: pre-reinfection, 55 to 20 weeks before reinfection detection. TCR sequencing was done directly ex vivo on sorted cells, without expansion in vitro. Sequencing used immunoSEQ multiplex PCR; TCRdb keeps in-frame clones, though not all of them. This repertoire shows 45,000 to 65,000 clones, nearly 90% found once; its top ten account for roughly 0.99%. Sequencing was performed on naive CD8+ T cells sorted from blood. The receptor source for this set is a man between 18 and 29 years old with hepatitis C virus infection.

The chain combines TRBV5-8 with TRBJ1-1; D possibly corresponds to TRBD1 (6 bases). The germline V gene has CDR1 SGHTS and CDR2 YDEGEE. Trimming left V 3 bases short and J 5 bases short, with 11 bases between. This CDR3 has 13 amino acids. This CDR3 is CASSYGGGTEAFF. The DNA for the CDR3 is TGTGCCAGCAGCTATGGGGGCGGGACTGAAGCTTTCTTT.

The chain is built from TRBV19 and TRBJ2-6, with 7 positions matching TRBD2. CDR3 size: 16 residues. Germline V gives CDR1 LNHDA, CDR2 SQIVND (reference sequence). V lost 3 bases to trimming and J lost 1 base; unmatched junction nucleotides: 3. CDR3 DNA: TGTGCCAGTAGTATCGGGGGGAGGTCTGGGGCCAACGTCCTGACTTTC. It is translated as CASSIGGRSGANVLTF.

The V and J genes are TRBV30 and TRBJ1-2; 9 bases line up with TRBD1. This CDR3 has 14 amino acids. Looked up from germline, CDR1 is GTSNPN and CDR2 is SVGIG (reference sequence). The V segment lost 1 base and the J segment 3 bases; nucleotides outside the gene matches: 3. The CDR3 region is CAWSGTGGDYGYTF. CDR3 nucleotides: TGTGCCTGGAGTGGCACAGGGGGCGACTATGGCTACACCTTC.

The gene calls are TRBV2 and TRBJ2-7, with D tentatively TRBD2 (5 bases). CDR1 is SNHLY and CDR2 is FYNNEI in the germline V gene. The CDR3 covers 15 residues. Trimming cost V 2 bases and J 0 bases, with 11 bases left between them. CDR3 in DNA: TGTGCCAGCAGTGAACTACGACGGGGCTCCTACGAGCAGTACTTC. Amino acid sequence: CASSELRRGSYEQYF. Looking up the rest from reference TRBV2 and TRBJ2-7 gives the full variable domain: EPEVTQTPSHQVTQMGQEVILRCVPISNHLYFYWYRQILGQKVEFLVSFYNNEISEKSEIFDDQFSVERPDGSNFTLKIRSTKLEDSAMYFCASSELRRGSYEQYFGPGTRLTVT.

V is TRBV10-1 and J is TRBJ2-2; 8 bases fit TRBD2. The CDR3 has 14 amino acids. Germline CDR1 is WNHNN and CDR2 is SYGVQD (reference sequence). V was pared by 3 bases and J by 5 bases, with 2 bases of the junction left unmatched. Written as DNA, the CDR3 is TGCGCCAGCAGTGACCAGCGGGGGACCGGGGAGCTGTTTTTT. Protein product: CASSDQRGTGELFF.

This rearrangement joins TRBV7-9 to TRBJ1-6; possibly TRBD1 for D (6 bases). CDR1 is SEHNR, CDR2 FQNEAQ, per germline (reference sequence). The V end was cut by 6 bases, the J end by 7 bases, with 16 bases between. The CDR3 is made up of 15 amino acids. The CDR3, as DNA: TGTGCCAGCAGTCGGTCAGGGGACCTGAATTCACCCCTCCACTTT. As protein: CASSRSGDLNSPLHF.